This is a list of T cell receptor beta chains from one sample in a study of cytomegalovirus exposure and HLA in healthy donors. The repertoire was sequenced with immunoSEQ multiplex PCR; TCRdb's copy has only in-frame clones and lacks some. The data contain 150,000 to 200,000 clones, 85% to 90% of them singletons. Source material: PBMCs. All receptors come from a woman aged 18-30 years in good health and CMV-seronegative. CDR3s include the opening cysteine and the closing phenylalanine or tryptophan. A D gene is named only where the DNA matches it firmly. Clone size is not always given. Where it is, it says once, few, many or a class for expanded clones.

-,TRBJ1-2,-,TRBV19,TGTGCCAGTGGGCTGGGTGGCTACACCTTC,CASGLGGYTF
-,TRBJ2-2,-,TRBV7-2,TGTGCCAGCACCTCTACTGTAACCGGGGAGCTGTTTTTT,CASTSTVTGELFF
TRBD1,TRBJ1-1,-,TRBV5-1,TGCGCCAGCAGCGGGGACAGGGTGAACACTGAAGCTTTCTTT,CASSGDRVNTEAFF
TRBD1,TRBJ2-6,-,TRBV9,TGTGCCAGCAGCTTGACAGGGGCTGGGGCCAACGTCCTGACTTTC,CASSLTGAGANVLTF
TRBD2,TRBJ2-7,-,TRBV10-1,TGCGCCAGCAGTGAGTCGACCGGGCGGGAGACCGTTATAAGCTCCTACGAGCAGTACTTC,CASSESTGRETVISSYEQYF
-,TRBJ1-2,-,TRBV6-5,TGTGCCAGCAGGCAGGGAGGCTATGGCTACACCTTC,CASRQGGYGYTF
TRBD1,TRBJ2-1,-,TRBV2,TGTGCCAGCAGTGAATACAGGGGGATCGATGAGCAGTTCTTC,CASSEYRGIDEQFF
TRBD1,TRBJ2-1,-,TRBV4-1,TGCGCCAGCAGTCTGTCCTCCGGGACAGGGAACAATGAGCAGTTCTTC,CASSLSSGTGNNEQFF
-,TRBJ2-1,few,TRBV5-1,TGCGCCAGCAGCCTAGGGGGGGTGGAACAGTTCTTC,CASSLGGVEQFF
TRBD1,TRBJ1-1,-,TRBV19,TGTGCCAGTAGTCTCCACAGGGGTACCCTGAACACTGAAGCTTTCTTT,CASSLHRGTLNTEAFF
TRBD1,TRBJ1-5,-,TRBV27,TGTGCCAGCAGTTTACGGACAGGGAGCAATCAGCCCCAGCATTTT,CASSLRTGSNQPQHF
TRBD2,TRBJ2-7,-,TRBV10-2,TGCGCCAGCAGAAGCGGGGGACTAAACTACGAGCAGTACTTC,CASRSGGLNYEQYF
TRBD1,TRBJ1-6,-,TRBV6-5,TGTGCCAGCAGTTACGGGGGACAGATAAATTCACCCCTCCACTTT,CASSYGGQINSPLHF
-,TRBJ2-5,-,TRBV6-6,TGTGCCAGCAGTTACTCGAGGCGGCAAGAGACCCAGTACTTC,CASSYSRRQETQYF
-,TRBJ2-7,-,TRBV4-2,TGTGCCAGCAGCCATGGGGGGACGTTCACCTACGAGCAGTACTTC,CASSHGGTFTYEQYF
TRBD2,TRBJ2-4,few,TRBV6-5,TGTGCCAGCAGTTCCGTAGCGGGAGTGGGGAACATTCAGTACTTC,CASSSVAGVGNIQYF
-,TRBJ1-1,-,TRBV2,TGTGCCAGCACCTCCGAGGGGGACACTGAAGCTTTCTTT,CASTSEGDTEAFF
-,TRBJ1-6,once,TRBV6-1,TGTGCCAGCAGTGAAGCAGGGAGCTCCTATAATTCACCCCTCCACTTT,CASSEAGSSYNSPLHF
-,TRBJ1-1,-,TRBV6-5,TGTGCCAGTAGCGTTGCCCCGTCAGCGCGGGAAGCTTTCTTT,CASSVAPSAREAFF
-,TRBJ1-5,-,TRBV4-1,TGCGCCAGCAGCCAAGCTGGGGCACCACCGGATAGCAATCAGCCCCAGCATTTT,CASSQAGAPPDSNQPQHF
-,TRBJ1-1,-,TRBV5-6,TGTGCCAGCACCTCCGGTTGGGGGCACACTGAAGCTTTCTTT,CASTSGWGHTEAFF
TRBD1,TRBJ2-7,few,TRBV14,TGTGCCAGTCGAAGACAGGGTTCCTACGAGCAGTACTTC,CASRRQGSYEQYF
-,TRBJ1-2,few,TRBV6-5,TGTGCCAGCAGTTACTCGGCAGGCTATGGCTACACCTTC,CASSYSAGYGYTF
-,TRBJ2-2,-,TRBV7-7,TGTGCTAGCAGCTTAGCACAGAACACCGGGGAGCTGTTTTTT,CASSLAQNTGELFF
TRBD1,TRBJ1-2,-,TRBV6-4,TGTGCCAGCAGTCGAGACAGGGGGTCGGGCTATGGCTACACCTTC,CASSRDRGSGYGYTF
-,TRBJ2-3,-,TRBV18,TGTGCCAGCTCACCGTTCGCGGATTGGTCCCCCACAGATACGCAGTATTTT,CASSPFADWSPTDTQYF
-,TRBJ1-6,-,TRBV6-6,TGTGCCAGCAGTTACTCGAACAGGGATAATTCACCCCTCCACTTT,CASSYSNRDNSPLHF
-,TRBJ1-1,-,TRBV5-1,TGCGCCAGCAGCTTGACAGGCATGAACACTGAAGCTTTCTTT,CASSLTGMNTEAFF
-,TRBJ2-1,-,TRBV29-1,TGCAGCGTGTCCCCCCGGGTTAATGAGCAGTTCTTC,CSVSPRVNEQFF
TRBD2,TRBJ2-7,-,TRBV27,TGTGCCAGCAGTTTATCGGGTAGCGGGAGTTCCCAGCAGTACTTC,CASSLSGSGSSQQYF
-,TRBJ2-1,-,TRBV5-4,TGTGCCAGCAGCCCGACTAGTCCGAGCTCCTACAATGAGCAGTTCTTC,CASSPTSPSSYNEQFF
TRBD1,TRBJ2-7,-,TRBV7-9,TGTGCCAGCAGCTTAGCTCTTGACAGGGAGCCCTACGAGCAGTACTTC,CASSLALDREPYEQYF
TRBD2,TRBJ2-7,-,TRBV6-1,TGTGCCAGCAGTGAAGTTGGGCTAGCGGGGTCCTACGAGCAGTACTTC,CASSEVGLAGSYEQYF
-,TRBJ1-4,-,TRBV2,TGTGCCAGCAGTGAACAGCAGGGCGGTAATGAAAAACTGTTTTTT,CASSEQQGGNEKLFF
-,TRBJ1-1,-,TRBV28,TGTGCCAGCACTCCAGGACAACATGAAGCTTTCTTT,CASTPGQHEAFF
-,TRBJ1-2,-,TRBV18,TGTGCCAGCTCACCACTGGGGGGGCAGTATCATGGCTACACCTTC,CASSPLGGQYHGYTF
-,TRBJ2-2,-,TRBV6-5,TGTGCCAGCAGTTACCAGTCAGGGGCCGGGGAGCTGTTTTTT,CASSYQSGAGELFF
-,TRBJ2-7,-,TRBV20-1,TGCAGTGCTAGGGGGCAAAGGGGGCAGTACTTC,CSARGQRGQYF
-,TRBJ1-1,once,TRBV6-4,TGTGCCAGCAGGAGCGCCGGGACAATGAACACTGAAGCTTTCTTT,CASRSAGTMNTEAFF
-,TRBJ2-6,-,TRBV7-3,TGTGCCAGCAGCTTCGGTTTCAAGCCCCCCTCTGGGGCCAACGTCCTGACTTTC,CASSFGFKPPSGANVLTF
TRBD1,TRBJ1-5,once,TRBV28,TGTGCCAGCAGTTGGACAGGGGGCAATCAGCCCCAGCATTTT,CASSWTGGNQPQHF
TRBD2,TRBJ2-5,-,TRBV7-6,TGTGCCAGCAGCTCAGCGGGAGGGGTAGAGACCCAGTACTTC,CASSSAGGVETQYF
-,TRBJ2-5,few,TRBV11-2,TGTGCCAGCAGCTTAGCTCCAGGGATCGTCCAAGAGACCCAGTACTTC,CASSLAPGIVQETQYF
-,TRBJ2-7,-,TRBV12-5,TGTGCTAGTGCACCCCTGGGGGGATTTACCTACGAGCAGTACTTC,CASAPLGGFTYEQYF
TRBD1,TRBJ2-7,-,TRBV7-9,TGTGCCAGCAGCTCCCGGACAGGGGGATACGAGCAGTACTTC,CASSSRTGGYEQYF
-,TRBJ2-7,-,TRBV27,TGTGCCAGCAGTTTATCGGTCGGGTACGAGCAGTACTTC,CASSLSVGYEQYF
TRBD1,TRBJ2-7,few,TRBV19,TGTGCCACCGCGGGACAGGCCTTTAGCGAGCAGTACTTC,CATAGQAFSEQYF
TRBD2,TRBJ2-7,-,TRBV7-8,TGTGCCAGCAGCTTCGGACTAGTCCCATCCTACGAGCAGTACTTC,CASSFGLVPSYEQYF
TRBD2,TRBJ2-1,-,TRBV15,TGTGCCACCAGCAGAATGAGGACTAGCGTCTACAATGAGCAGTTCTTC,CATSRMRTSVYNEQFF
-,TRBJ1-2,-,TRBV5-4,TGTGCCAGCAGCTTGGTTCCGGGTGGCTACACCTTC,CASSLVPGGYTF